The present TCR beta chain was sequenced within a study of identical twins' blood T cells. A note on this clonotype: A much larger clone is a single base away; this may be a read error.

The CDR3 is 12 residues long. V lost 5 bases and J 6 bases, leaving 10 bases between the germline ends. MiXCR, run by TCRdb on the 5' RACE reads, gives a single entry per CDR3 protein. The profile shows a few hundred thousand distinct CDR3 sequences, roughly 31% of them singletons. The TCR originated in a woman between 18 and 49 years old in good health. This chain joins TRBV12-3 or TRBV12-4 and TRBJ1-1; D is unresolved. The sequencing sample was made of PBMCs. The CDR3 DNA follows: TGTGCCAGCAGTGTTGGGAGGCCTGAAGCTTTCTTT. Translation gives CASSVGRPEAFF.